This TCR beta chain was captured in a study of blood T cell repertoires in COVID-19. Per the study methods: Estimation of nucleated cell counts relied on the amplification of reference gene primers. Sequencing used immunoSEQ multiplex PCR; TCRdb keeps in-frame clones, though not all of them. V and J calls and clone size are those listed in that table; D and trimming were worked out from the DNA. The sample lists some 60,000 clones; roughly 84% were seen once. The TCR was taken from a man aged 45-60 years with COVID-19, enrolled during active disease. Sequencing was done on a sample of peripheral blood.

CDR3 region: CASTRGVTWDEQFF. CDR3 DNA sequence: TGTGCCAGCACGCGGGGGGTGACTTGGGATGAGCAGTTCTTC. V is TRBV9 and J is TRBJ2-1, with 8 bases aligning to TRBD2. The germline CDR1 and CDR2 sequences are SGDLS and YYNGEE. Germline trimming cut 6 bases from V and 8 bases from J; bases unmatched to any gene: 10. This CDR3 region has 14 residues. Together with reference TRBV9 and TRBJ2-1, the CDR3 gives the full variable domain: DSGVTQTPKHLITATGQRVTLRCSPRSGDLSVYWYQQSLDQGLQFLIQYYNGEERAKGNILERFSAQQFPDLHSELNLSSLELGDSALYFCASTRGVTWDEQFFGPGTRLTVL.